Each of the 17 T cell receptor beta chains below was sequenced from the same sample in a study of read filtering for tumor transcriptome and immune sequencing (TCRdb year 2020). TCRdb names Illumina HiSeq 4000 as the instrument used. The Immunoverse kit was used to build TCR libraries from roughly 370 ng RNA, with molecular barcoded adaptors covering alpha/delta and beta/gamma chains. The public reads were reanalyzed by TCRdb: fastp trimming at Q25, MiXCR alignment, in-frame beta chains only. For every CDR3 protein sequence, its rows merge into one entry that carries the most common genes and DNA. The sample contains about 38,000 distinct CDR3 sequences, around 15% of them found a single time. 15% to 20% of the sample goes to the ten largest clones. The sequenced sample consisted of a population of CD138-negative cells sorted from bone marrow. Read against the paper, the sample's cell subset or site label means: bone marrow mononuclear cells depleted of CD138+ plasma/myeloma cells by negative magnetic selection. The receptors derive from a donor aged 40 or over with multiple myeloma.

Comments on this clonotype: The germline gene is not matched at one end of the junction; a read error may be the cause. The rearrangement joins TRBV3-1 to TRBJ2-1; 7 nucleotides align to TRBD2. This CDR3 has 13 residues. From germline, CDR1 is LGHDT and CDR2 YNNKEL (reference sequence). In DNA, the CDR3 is TGTGCCAGTAGCCATGATCGGGAGGATGAGCAGTTCTTC. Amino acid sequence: CASSHDREDEQFF.

This CDR3 is CSATGQGWYTEAFF. CDR3 sequence (DNA): TGCAGTGCTACGGGACAGGGTTGGTACACTGAAGCTTTCTTT. The chain links TRBV20-1 to TRBJ1-1; 9 nucleotides match TRBD1. V was pared by 4 bases and J by 3 bases, with 6 bases of the junction left unmatched. CDR1 and CDR2 (germline): DFQATT, SNEGSKA (reference sequence). CDR3 length: 14 amino acids.

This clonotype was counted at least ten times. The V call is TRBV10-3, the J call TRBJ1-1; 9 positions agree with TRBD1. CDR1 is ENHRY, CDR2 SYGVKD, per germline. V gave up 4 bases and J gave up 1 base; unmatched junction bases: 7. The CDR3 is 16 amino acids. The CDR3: CAISGGTGGENTEAFF. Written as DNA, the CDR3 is TGTGCCATCAGTGGGGGAACAGGGGGCGAGAACACTGAAGCTTTCTTT.

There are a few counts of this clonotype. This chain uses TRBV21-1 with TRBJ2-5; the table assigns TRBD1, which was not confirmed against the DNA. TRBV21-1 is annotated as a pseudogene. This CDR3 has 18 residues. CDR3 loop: CASSKAERGTGDWETQYF. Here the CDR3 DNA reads TGTGCCAGCAGCAAAGCCGAAAGAGGGACAGGGGATTGGGAGACCCAGTACTTC.

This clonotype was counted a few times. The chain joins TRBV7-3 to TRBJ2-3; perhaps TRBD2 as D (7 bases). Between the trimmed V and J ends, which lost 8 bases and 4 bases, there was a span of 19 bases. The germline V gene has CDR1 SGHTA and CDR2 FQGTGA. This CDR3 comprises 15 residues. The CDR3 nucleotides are TGTGCCAGCGCCCTCGTGGGGGGGCAGGCAGATACGCAGTATTTT. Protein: CASALVGGQADTQYF. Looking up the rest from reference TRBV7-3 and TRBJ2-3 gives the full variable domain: GAGVSQTPSNKVTEKGKYVELRCDPISGHTALYWYRQSLGQGPEFLIYFQGTGAADDSGLPNDRFFAVRPEGSVSTLKIQRTERGDSAVYLCASALVGGQADTQYFGPGTRLTVL.

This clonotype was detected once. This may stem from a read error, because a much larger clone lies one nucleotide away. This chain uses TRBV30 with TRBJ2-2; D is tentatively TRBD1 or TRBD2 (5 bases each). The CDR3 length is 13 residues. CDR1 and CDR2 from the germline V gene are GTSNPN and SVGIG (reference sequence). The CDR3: CAWSLRGTGELSF. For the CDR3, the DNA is TGTGCCTGGAGCCTAAGAGGGACCGGGGAGCTGTCTTTT. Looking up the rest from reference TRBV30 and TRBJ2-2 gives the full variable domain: SQTIHQWPATLVQPVGSPLSLECTVEGTSNPNLYWYRQAAGRGLQLLFYSVGIGQISSEVPQNLSASRPQDRQFILSSKKLLLSDSGFYLCAWSLRGTGELSFGEGSRLTVL.

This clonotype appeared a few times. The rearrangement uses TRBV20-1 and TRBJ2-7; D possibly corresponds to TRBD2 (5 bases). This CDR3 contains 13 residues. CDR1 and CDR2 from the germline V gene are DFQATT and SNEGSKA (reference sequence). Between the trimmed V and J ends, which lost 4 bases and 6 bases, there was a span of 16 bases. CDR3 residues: CSATPPAGTEQYF. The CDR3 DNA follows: TGCAGTGCTACCCCCCCGGCGGGCACCGAGCAGTACTTC.

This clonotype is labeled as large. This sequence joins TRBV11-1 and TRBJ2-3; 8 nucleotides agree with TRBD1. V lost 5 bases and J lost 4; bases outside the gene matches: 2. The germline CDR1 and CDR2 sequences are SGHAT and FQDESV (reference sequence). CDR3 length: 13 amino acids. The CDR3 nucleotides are TGTGCCAGCAGCACGGACAGGGCAGATACGCAGTATTTT. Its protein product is CASSTDRADTQYF. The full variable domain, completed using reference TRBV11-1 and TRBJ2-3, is EAEVAQSPRYKITEKSQAVAFWCDPISGHATLYWYRQILGQGPELLVQFQDESVVDDSQLPKDRFSAERLKGVDSTLKIQPAELGDSAMYLCASSTDRADTQYFGPGTRLTVL.

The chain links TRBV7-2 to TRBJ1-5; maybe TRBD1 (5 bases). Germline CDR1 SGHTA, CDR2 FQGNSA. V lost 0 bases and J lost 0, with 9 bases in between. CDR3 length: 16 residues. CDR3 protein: CASSLAGTYSNQPQHF. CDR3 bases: TGTGCCAGCAGCTTAGCCGGGACGTATAGCAATCAGCCCCAGCATTTT.

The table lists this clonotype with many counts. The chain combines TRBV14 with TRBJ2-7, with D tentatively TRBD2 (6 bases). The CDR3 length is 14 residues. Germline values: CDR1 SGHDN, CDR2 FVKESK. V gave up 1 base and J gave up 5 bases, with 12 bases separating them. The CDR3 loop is CASSQGVAGNEQYF. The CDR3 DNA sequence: TGTGCCAGCAGCCAAGGGGTCGCGGGGAACGAGCAGTACTTC. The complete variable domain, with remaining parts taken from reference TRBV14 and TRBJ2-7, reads EAGVTQFPSHSVIEKGQTVTLRCDPISGHDNLYWYRRVMGKEIKFLLHFVKESKQDESGMPNNRFLAERTGGTYSTLKVQPAELEDSGVYFCASSQGVAGNEQYFGPGTRLTVT.

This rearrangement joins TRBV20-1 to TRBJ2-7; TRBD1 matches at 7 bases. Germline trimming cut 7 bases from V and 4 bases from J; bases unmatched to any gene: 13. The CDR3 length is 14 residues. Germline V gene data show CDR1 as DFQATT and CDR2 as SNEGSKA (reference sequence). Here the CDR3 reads CSVEPGQRTYEQYF. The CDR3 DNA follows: TGCAGTGTGGAACCGGGACAGAGGACGTACGAGCAGTACTTC.

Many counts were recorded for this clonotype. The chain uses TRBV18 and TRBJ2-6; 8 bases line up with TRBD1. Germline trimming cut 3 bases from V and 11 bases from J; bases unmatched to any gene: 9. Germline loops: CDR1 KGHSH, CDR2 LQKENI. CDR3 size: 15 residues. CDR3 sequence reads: CASSPKPGQGDVLTF. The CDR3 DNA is TGTGCCAGCTCACCCAAACCTGGACAGGGCGACGTCCTGACTTTC.

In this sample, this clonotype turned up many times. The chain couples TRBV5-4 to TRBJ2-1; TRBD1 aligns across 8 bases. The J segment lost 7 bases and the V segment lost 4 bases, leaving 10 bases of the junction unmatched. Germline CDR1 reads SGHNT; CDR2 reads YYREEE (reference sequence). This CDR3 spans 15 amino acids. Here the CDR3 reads CASSLGQGGLNEQFF. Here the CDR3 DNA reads TGTGCCAGCAGCCTCGGACAGGGAGGTCTTAATGAGCAGTTCTTC.

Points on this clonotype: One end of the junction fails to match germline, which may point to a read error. The CDR3 here is CASSLVFLVNKQFF. DNA for the CDR3: TGTGCCAGCAGCCTAGTATTCCTAGTCAATAAGCAGTTCTTC. This chain links TRBV7-9 with TRBJ2-1, with unresolved D. The germline V gene encodes CDR1 SEHNR and CDR2 FQNEAQ (reference sequence). The CDR3 loop spans 14 amino acids.

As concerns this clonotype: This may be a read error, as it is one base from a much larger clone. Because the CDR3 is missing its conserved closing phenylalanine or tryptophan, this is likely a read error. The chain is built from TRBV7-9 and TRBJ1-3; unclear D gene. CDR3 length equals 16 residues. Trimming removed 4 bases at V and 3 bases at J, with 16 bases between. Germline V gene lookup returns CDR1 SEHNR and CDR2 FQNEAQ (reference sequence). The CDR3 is CASSSSLGVFGNTIYL. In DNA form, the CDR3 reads TGTGCCAGCAGCTCTTCCCTCGGGGTATTTGGAAACACCATATATCTT.

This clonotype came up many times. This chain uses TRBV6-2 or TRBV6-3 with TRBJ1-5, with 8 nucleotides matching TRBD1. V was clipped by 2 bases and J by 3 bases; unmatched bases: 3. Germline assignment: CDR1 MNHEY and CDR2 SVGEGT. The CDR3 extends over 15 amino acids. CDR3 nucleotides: TGTGCCAGCAGTTACGGACAGGGCACCAATCAGCCCCAGCATTTT. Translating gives CASSYGQGTNQPQHF.

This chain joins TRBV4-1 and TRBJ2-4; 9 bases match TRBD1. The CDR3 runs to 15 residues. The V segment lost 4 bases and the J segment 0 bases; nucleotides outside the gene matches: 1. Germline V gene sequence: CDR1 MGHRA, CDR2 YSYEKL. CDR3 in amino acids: CASSRDRAAKNIQYF. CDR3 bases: TGCGCCAGCAGCCGGGACAGGGCAGCCAAAAACATTCAGTACTTC.